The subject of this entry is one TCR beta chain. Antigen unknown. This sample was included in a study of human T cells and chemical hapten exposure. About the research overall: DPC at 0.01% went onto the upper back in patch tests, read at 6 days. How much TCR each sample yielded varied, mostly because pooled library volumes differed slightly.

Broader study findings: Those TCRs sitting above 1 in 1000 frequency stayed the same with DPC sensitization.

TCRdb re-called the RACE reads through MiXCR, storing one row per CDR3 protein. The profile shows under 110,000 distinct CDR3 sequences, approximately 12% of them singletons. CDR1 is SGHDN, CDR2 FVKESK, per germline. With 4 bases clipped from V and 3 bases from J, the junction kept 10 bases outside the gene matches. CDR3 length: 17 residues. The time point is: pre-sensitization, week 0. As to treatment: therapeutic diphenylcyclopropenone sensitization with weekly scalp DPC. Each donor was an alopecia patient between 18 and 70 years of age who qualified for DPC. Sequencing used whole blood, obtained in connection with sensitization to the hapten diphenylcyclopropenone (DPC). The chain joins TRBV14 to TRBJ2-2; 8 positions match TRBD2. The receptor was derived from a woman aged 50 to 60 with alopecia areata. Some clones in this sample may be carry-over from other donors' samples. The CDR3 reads CASSPLEGLGDTGELFF. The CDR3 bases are TGTGCCAGCAGCCCCCTCGAGGGACTAGGGGACACCGGGGAGCTGTTTTTT.